What follows are 24 T cell receptor beta chains derived from one specimen sequenced in a study of Ad26.COV2.S vaccination and SARS-CoV-2 variants. Generated by immunoSEQ multiplex PCR, the TCRdb table keeps only in-frame clones and is missing some. The sample contains under 400,000 clones, more than 75% of which appear only once. Treatment of the sample: 15 to 20 received Ad26.COV2.S at low or high dose, single or two shots; 5 received placebo; per-sample allocation not given. Samples came from day 63 after the first vaccine or placebo injection. The sequencing here drew on peripheral blood, taken in a trial of Ad26.COV2.S vaccine versus placebo. All receptors derive from a person aged 18 to 65 who received the Ad26.COV2.S COVID-19 vaccine or a placebo.

The V gene is TRBV9, the J gene TRBJ2-7, with D possibly TRBD2 on 5 matching bases. Trimming removed 3 bases at V and 3 bases at J, with 13 bases between. Per the germline V gene, CDR1 is SGDLS and CDR2 is YYNGEE. CDR3 length equals 14 residues. The CDR3 nucleotides read TGTGCCAGCAGCGGGCACGGGGAGCACTACGAGCAGTACTTC. This translates into CASSGHGEHYEQYF.

The chain carries TRBV6-4 and TRBJ1-1; perhaps TRBD1 as D (6 bases). V was cut by 4 bases and J by 6 bases, with 15 bases left in between. The CDR3 length is 14 residues. Germline values: CDR1 MRHNA, CDR2 SNTAGT. Here the CDR3 DNA reads TGTGCCAGCAGTGCGGCTCCAGGGGTCCCTGAAGCTTTCTTT. Translation gives CASSAAPGVPEAFF.

This sequence joins TRBV7-6 and TRBJ2-7, with 10 bases matching TRBD1. V dropped 3 bases and J dropped 2; count of bases not matched to a gene: 7. Germline-derived CDR1 and CDR2 are SGHVS and FNYEAQ. The CDR3 runs 16 residues. The CDR3 here is CASSFLRDRGPYEQYF. As DNA, the CDR3 is TGTGCCAGCAGCTTCCTACGGGACAGGGGTCCCTACGAGCAGTACTTC.

The J gene is TRBJ2-7, the V gene TRBV14; D might be TRBD2 (7 bases). Trimming removed 3 bases at V and 5 bases at J, with 17 bases between. The CDR3 consists of 15 residues. Germline V CDR1 and CDR2: SGHDN, FVKESK. In nucleotides, the CDR3 is TGTGCCAGCAGCCAGGGAGGGGGAGGGAACCACGAGCAGTACTTC. As protein: CASSQGGGGNHEQYF.

The chain is built from TRBV5-1 and TRBJ2-7; the match to TRBD1 covers 9 bases. The CDR3 runs to 16 residues. Germline V CDR1 and CDR2: SGHRS, YFSETQ. The V segment lost 0 bases and the J segment 3 bases; nucleotides outside the gene matches: 7. In DNA form, the CDR3 reads TGCGCCAGCAGCTTGGGACGGACAGGGGTGGACTACGAGCAGTACTTC. Protein product: CASSLGRTGVDYEQYF.

The rearrangement joins TRBV19 to TRBJ1-1; D is ambiguous. The CDR3 has 14 residues. The V gene's germline CDR1 is LNHDA and CDR2 SQIVND (reference sequence). Trimming shortened V by 6 bases and J by 0 bases, and 11 bases separated the two germline ends. CDR3 in amino acids: CASSTSSMNTEAFF. The CDR3 coding sequence is TGTGCCAGTAGCACCTCAAGCATGAACACTGAAGCTTTCTTT.

This rearrangement joins TRBV18 to TRBJ1-5; the D is unclear. The ends were cut back, 3 bases at V and 1 base at J, with 10 bases in the middle. CDR3 size: 15 residues. Germline-derived CDR1 and CDR2 are KGHSH and LQKENI. DNA of the CDR3: TGTGCCAGCTCACCGGGGAGTGGGAGCAATCAGCCCCAGCATTTT. This codes for CASSPGSGSNQPQHF.

The genes are TRBV19 and TRBJ1-2; D may be TRBD1 (5 bases). The V and J ends lost 7 bases and 2 bases respectively, with 17 bases between them. The CDR3 covers 15 residues. Looked up from germline, CDR1 is LNHDA and CDR2 is SQIVND (reference sequence). CDR3 in DNA: TGTGCCAGTACCGAGCTCAGGGTCGGGAACTATGGCTACACCTTC. Amino acid sequence: CASTELRVGNYGYTF.

This sequence joins TRBV4-2 and TRBJ1-5; D unclear. Trimming cost V 1 base and J 3 bases, with 10 bases left between them. The germline CDR1 and CDR2 sequences are LGHNA and YNFKEQ. The CDR3 length is 15 residues. The chain's CDR3 is CASSQVGGLNQPQHF. CDR3 bases: TGTGCCAGCAGCCAAGTCGGCGGACTCAATCAGCCCCAGCATTTT.

This chain connects TRBV30 to TRBJ1-2; D ambiguous. The V end was cut by 3 bases, the J end by 8 bases, with 13 bases between. Germline V CDR1 and CDR2: GTSNPN, SVGIG (reference sequence). The CDR3 is 12 amino acids. Here the CDR3 reads CAWRQTISGYTF. DNA for the CDR3: TGTGCCTGGAGGCAGACGATTTCGGGCTACACCTTC.

The V and J genes are TRBV19 and TRBJ1-5, with TRBD1 as a possible D gene (5 bases). Trimming took off 6 bases at V and 5 bases at J, with 23 bases between the two ends. This CDR3 contains 17 residues. The germline gives CDR1 LNHDA, CDR2 SQIVND (reference sequence). CDR3 nucleotide sequence: TGTGCCAGTAGCACGACCTACGGGGAGGGGACCGATCAGCCCCAGCATTTT. This translates into CASSTTYGEGTDQPQHF.

The rearrangement joins TRBV2 to TRBJ1-6; unclear D gene. CDR1 is SNHLY, CDR2 FYNNEI, per germline. The CDR3 sequence is 11 residues long. V lost 7 bases and J 13 bases, leaving 11 bases between the germline ends. The CDR3 sequence is CASTLDYPLHF. Here the CDR3 DNA reads TGTGCCAGCACCCTGGACTACCCCCTCCACTTT. The full variable domain, in which reference TRBV2 and TRBJ1-6 provide the parts outside the CDR3, is EPEVTQTPSHQVTQMGQEVILRCVPISNHLYFYWYRQILGQKVEFLVSFYNNEISEKSEIFDDQFSVERPDGSNFTLKIRSTKLEDSAMYFCASTLDYPLHFGNGTRLTVT.

The chain is built from TRBV6-2 or TRBV6-3 and TRBJ1-2; D uncertain. Trimming took 1 base from V and 1 from J, leaving 10 bases between them. CDR3 length equals 15 residues. Germline CDR1 is MNHEY and CDR2 is SVGEGT. As DNA, the CDR3 is TGTGCCAGCAGTTACTTACAGCTTTTTAACTATGGCTACACCTTC. Translating it yields CASSYLQLFNYGYTF.

This rearrangement joins TRBV15 to TRBJ1-4; D is perhaps TRBD1 (5 bases). The germline gives CDR1 LNHNV, CDR2 YYDKDF (reference sequence). CDR3 length: 13 amino acids. Trimming removed 5 bases from V and 3 bases from J, with 7 bases in between. The CDR3 DNA follows: TGTGCCACCAGCCAGGGTGCTAATGAAAAACTGTTTTTT. Translated, it gives CATSQGANEKLFF. The whole variable domain, filled in from reference TRBV15 and TRBJ1-4, reads DAMVIQNPRYQVTQFGKPVTLSCSQTLNHNVMYWYQQKSSQAPKLLFHYYDKDFNNEADTPDNFQSRRPNTSFCFLDIRSPGLGDTAMYLCATSQGANEKLFFGSGTQLSVL.

The gene calls are TRBV11-3 and TRBJ1-1; TRBD1 matches 7 bases. The CDR3 consists of 14 residues. Germline V gives CDR1 SGHNT, CDR2 YENEEA. V gave up 3 bases and J gave up 2 bases; unmatched junction bases: 3. CDR3: CASSLTGSNTEAFF. The CDR3 DNA reads as TGTGCCAGCAGCTTGACAGGGTCTAACACTGAAGCTTTCTTT.

The V and J genes are TRBV9 and TRBJ1-6; a weak D match, TRBD1 (5 bases). In germline, CDR1 is SGDLS, CDR2 YYNGEE. The CDR3 is made up of 17 amino acids. V dropped 4 bases and J dropped 1 base, with 15 bases sitting between them. The CDR3 DNA follows: TGTGCCAGCAGCCTTACAGGCAGCGGATCCTATAATTCACCCCTCCACTTT. Protein product: CASSLTGSGSYNSPLHF.

The V gene is TRBV4-2, the J gene TRBJ2-7, with D tentatively TRBD1 or TRBD2 (5 bases each). This CDR3 contains 17 residues. The V gene's germline CDR1 is LGHNA and CDR2 YNFKEQ. V was pared by 0 bases and J by 5 bases, with 20 bases between. The CDR3 loop reads CASSQDRRATRGNEQYF. CDR3 bases: TGTGCCAGCAGCCAAGATCGCCGGGCTACCCGGGGCAACGAGCAGTACTTC.

V usage is TRBV6-5 and J usage is TRBJ1-2, with D perhaps matching TRBD1 (5 bases). This CDR3 is built from 15 residues. Germline CDR1 reads MNHEY; CDR2 reads SVGAGI. The V end lost 0 bases, the J end lost 2 bases, and 10 bases lay between the germline ends. Here the CDR3 reads CASSYSGQPNYGYTF. The CDR3 DNA is TGTGCCAGCAGTTACTCGGGGCAGCCGAACTATGGCTACACCTTC.

The chain employs TRBV27 and TRBJ2-7, with D perhaps TRBD1 (5 bases). Germline-derived CDR1 and CDR2 are MNHEY and SMNVEV (reference sequence). The CDR3 has 14 amino acids. The V end was cut by 5 bases, the J end by 0 bases, with 11 bases between. This CDR3 reads CASSRYRLSYEQYF. In DNA, the CDR3 is TGTGCCAGCAGTCGGTACAGGCTCTCCTACGAGCAGTACTTC.

This clone was recorded once. V gene TRBV6-5 combines with J gene TRBJ1-1; 8 nucleotides align to TRBD1. V shed 5 bases and J 7 bases; nucleotides not matched to a gene: 9. In germline, CDR1 is MNHEY, CDR2 SVGAGI. The CDR3 is 14 residues long. The CDR3 DNA sequence: TGTGCCAGCAGTAACAGGGGGTTGAAGGGTGAAGCTTTCTTT. It specifies CASSNRGLKGEAFF.

The count of this clone is one. J is TRBJ2-2 and V is TRBV9; the D call may be TRBD1 or TRBD2 (5 bases each). Trimming removed 2 bases at V and 6 bases at J, with 14 bases between. CDR1 is SGDLS and CDR2 is YYNGEE in the germline V gene. This CDR3 is built from 15 residues. The CDR3 reads CASSVPGLASGELFF. The CDR3 DNA reads as TGTGCCAGCAGCGTGCCAGGGCTAGCCTCCGGGGAGCTGTTTTTT.

This chain uses TRBV7-9 with TRBJ2-2; possibly TRBD2 for D (6 bases). This CDR3 is built from 16 residues. V was cut by 5 bases and J by 0 bases, with 13 bases left in between. CDR1 SEHNR and CDR2 FQNEAQ come from the germline V gene (reference sequence). CDR3 protein: CASSRGSRSNTGELFF. CDR3 DNA: TGTGCCAGCAGCCGGGGGTCGCGATCGAACACCGGGGAGCTGTTTTTT.

The chain recombines TRBV7-3 with TRBJ1-1; no definite D call. Looked up from germline, CDR1 is SGHTA and CDR2 is FQGTGA. The CDR3 runs 13 residues. The V end lost 4 bases, the J end lost 1 base, and 7 bases lay between the germline ends. CDR3 sequence: CASSSHKNTEAFF. CDR3 nucleotide sequence: TGTGCCAGCAGCTCTCACAAGAACACTGAAGCTTTCTTT. Variable domain in full (rest from reference TRBV7-3 and TRBJ1-1): GAGVSQTPSNKVTEKGKYVELRCDPISGHTALYWYRQSLGQGPEFLIYFQGTGAADDSGLPNDRFFAVRPEGSVSTLKIQRTERGDSAVYLCASSSHKNTEAFFGQGTRLTVV.

For the CDR3, the DNA is TGTGCCAGCAGCTTGGCCCTGGGAGGGGCGACTAATGAAAAACTGTTTTTT. Protein product: CASSLALGGATNEKLFF. The V call is TRBV5-4, the J call TRBJ1-4; perhaps TRBD1 as D (5 bases). Germline V gene lookup returns CDR1 SGHNT and CDR2 YYREEE (reference sequence). Trimming removed 0 bases from V and 2 bases from J, with 14 bases in between. This CDR3 contains 17 residues.